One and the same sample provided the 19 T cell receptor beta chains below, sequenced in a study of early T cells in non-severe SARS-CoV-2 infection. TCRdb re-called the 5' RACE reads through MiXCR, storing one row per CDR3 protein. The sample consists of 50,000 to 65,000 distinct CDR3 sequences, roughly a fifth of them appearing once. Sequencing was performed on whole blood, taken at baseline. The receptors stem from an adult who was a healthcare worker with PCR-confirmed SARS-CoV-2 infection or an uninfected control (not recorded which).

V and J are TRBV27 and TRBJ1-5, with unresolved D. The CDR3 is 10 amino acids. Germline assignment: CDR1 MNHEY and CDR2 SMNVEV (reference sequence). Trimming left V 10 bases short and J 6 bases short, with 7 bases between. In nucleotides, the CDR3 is TGTGCCAAGCGGGGTCAGCCCCAGCATTTT. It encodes CAKRGQPQHF.

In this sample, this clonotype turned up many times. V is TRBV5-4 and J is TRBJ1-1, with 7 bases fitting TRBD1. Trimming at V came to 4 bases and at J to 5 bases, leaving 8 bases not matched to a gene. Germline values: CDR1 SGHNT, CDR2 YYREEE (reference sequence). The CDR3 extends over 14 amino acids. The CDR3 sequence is CASSRDRYRTEAFF. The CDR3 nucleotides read TGTGCCAGCAGCCGGGACAGATACAGGACTGAAGCTTTCTTT.

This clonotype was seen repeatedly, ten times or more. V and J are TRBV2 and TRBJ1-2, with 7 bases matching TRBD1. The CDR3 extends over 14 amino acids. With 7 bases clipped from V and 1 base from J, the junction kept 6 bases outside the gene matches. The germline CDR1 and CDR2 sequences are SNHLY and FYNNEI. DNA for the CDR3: TGTGCCAGCAAAGGGGGCAGGGGTAACTATGGCTACACCTTC. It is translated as CASKGGRGNYGYTF.

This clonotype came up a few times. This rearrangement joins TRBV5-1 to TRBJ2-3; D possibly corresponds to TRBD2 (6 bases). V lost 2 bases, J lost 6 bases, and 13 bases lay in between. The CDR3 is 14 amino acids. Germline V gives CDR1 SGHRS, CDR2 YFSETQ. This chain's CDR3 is CASSFGTEWDTQYF. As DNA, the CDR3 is TGCGCCAGCAGCTTTGGGACTGAGTGGGATACGCAGTATTTT.

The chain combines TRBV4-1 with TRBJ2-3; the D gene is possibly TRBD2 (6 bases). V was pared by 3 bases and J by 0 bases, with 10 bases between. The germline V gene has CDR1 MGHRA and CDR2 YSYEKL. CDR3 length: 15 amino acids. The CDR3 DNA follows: TGCGCCAGCAGCCAGGGGGGATCTAGCACAGATACGCAGTATTTT. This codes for CASSQGGSSTDTQYF.

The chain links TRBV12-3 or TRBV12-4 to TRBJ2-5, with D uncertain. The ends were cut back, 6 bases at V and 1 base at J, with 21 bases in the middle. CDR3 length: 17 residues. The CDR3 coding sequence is TGTGCCAGCAGCCGTCAAATCGCTACAACACTCCAAGAGACCCAGTACTTC. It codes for CASSRQIATTLQETQYF.

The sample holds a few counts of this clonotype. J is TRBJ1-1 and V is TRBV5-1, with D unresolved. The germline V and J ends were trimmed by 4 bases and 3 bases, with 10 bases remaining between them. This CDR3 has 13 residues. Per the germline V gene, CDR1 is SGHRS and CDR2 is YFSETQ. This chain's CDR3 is CASSPLVDTEAFF. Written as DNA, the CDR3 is TGCGCCAGCAGCCCACTAGTTGACACTGAAGCTTTCTTT. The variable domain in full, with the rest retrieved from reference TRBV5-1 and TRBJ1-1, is KAGVTQTPRYLIKTRGQQVTLSCSPISGHRSVSWYQQTPGQGLQFLFEYFSETQRNKGNFPGRFSGRQFSNSRSEMNVSTLELGDSALYLCASSPLVDTEAFFGQGTRLTVV.

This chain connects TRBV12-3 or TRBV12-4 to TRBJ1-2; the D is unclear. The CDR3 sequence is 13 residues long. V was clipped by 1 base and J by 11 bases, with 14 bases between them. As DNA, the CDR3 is TGTGCCAGCAGTTTAGTAGCGCCTAGTACTTACACCTTC. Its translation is CASSLVAPSTYTF.

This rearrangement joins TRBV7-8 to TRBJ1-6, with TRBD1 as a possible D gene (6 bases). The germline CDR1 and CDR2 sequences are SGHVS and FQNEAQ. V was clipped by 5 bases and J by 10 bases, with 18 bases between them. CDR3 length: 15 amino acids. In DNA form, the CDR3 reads TGTGCCAGCAGCCCCACCCGACAGGCGGGGTCACCCCTCCACTTT. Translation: CASSPTRQAGSPLHF.

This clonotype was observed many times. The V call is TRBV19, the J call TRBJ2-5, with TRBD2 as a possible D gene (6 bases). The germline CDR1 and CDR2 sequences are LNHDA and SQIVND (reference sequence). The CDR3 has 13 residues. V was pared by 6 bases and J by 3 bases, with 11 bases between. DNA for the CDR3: TGTGCCAGTAGATTCGGAGGGGAAGAGACCCAGTACTTC. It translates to CASRFGGEETQYF. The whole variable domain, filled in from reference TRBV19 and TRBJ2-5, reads DGGITQSPKYLFRKEGQNVTLSCEQNLNHDAMYWYRQDPGQGLRLIYYSQIVNDFQKGDIAEGYSVSREKKESFPLTVTSAQKNPTAFYLCASRFGGEETQYFGPGTRLLVL.

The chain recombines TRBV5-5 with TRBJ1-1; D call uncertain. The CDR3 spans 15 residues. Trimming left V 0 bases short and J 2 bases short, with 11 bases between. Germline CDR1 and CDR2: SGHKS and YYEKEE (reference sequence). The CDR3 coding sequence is TGTGCCAGCAGCTTGGAACGGGGAACTAACACTGAAGCTTTCTTT. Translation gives CASSLERGTNTEAFF.

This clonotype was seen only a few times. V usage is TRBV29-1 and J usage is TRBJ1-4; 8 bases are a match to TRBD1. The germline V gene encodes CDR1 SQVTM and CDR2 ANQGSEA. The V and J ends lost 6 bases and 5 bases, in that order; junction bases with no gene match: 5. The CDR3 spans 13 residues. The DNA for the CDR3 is TGCAGCGTACGGACAGGGCCAAATGAAAAACTGTTTTTT. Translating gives CSVRTGPNEKLFF.

The CDR3 sequence: CASSQDLRADSPLHF. As DNA, the CDR3 is TGTGCCAGCAGCCAAGACTTACGGGCAGATTCACCCCTCCACTTT. The chain combines TRBV3-1 with TRBJ1-6; D not resolved. Per the germline V gene, CDR1 is LGHDT and CDR2 is YNNKEL (reference sequence). The CDR3 consists of 15 residues. Trimming removed 0 bases at V and 8 bases at J, with 11 bases between.

For the CDR3, the DNA is TGTGCCACCAGTACAACAGGGAGTAAAGATACGCAGTATTTT. It is translated as CATSTTGSKDTQYF. V usage is TRBV24-1 and J usage is TRBJ2-3; D might be TRBD1 (6 bases). CDR3 length: 14 amino acids. CDR1 is KGHDR, CDR2 SFDVKD, per germline. V lost 6 bases, J lost 5 bases, and 14 bases lay in between.

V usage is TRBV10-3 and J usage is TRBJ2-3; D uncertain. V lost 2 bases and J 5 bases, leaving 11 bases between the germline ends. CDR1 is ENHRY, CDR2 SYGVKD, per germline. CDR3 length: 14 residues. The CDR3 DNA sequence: TGTGCCATCAGTGAGGGGGTAGGCCAAGATACGCAGTATTTT. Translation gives CAISEGVGQDTQYF.

This CDR3 is CSASGTYYNEQFF. CDR3 nucleotide sequence: TGCAGTGCTAGCGGGACATACTACAATGAGCAGTTCTTC. The V gene is TRBV20-1, the J gene TRBJ2-1; D is possibly TRBD1 (6 bases). Germline-derived CDR1 and CDR2 are DFQATT and SNEGSKA (reference sequence). The CDR3 spans 13 residues. V dropped 3 bases and J dropped 3 bases, with 9 bases sitting between them.

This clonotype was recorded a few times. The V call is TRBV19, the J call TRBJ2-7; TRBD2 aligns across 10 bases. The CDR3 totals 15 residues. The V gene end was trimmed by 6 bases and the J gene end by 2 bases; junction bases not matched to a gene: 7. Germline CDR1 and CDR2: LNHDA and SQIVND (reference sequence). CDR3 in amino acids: CASRGTSVPPYEQYF. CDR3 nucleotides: TGTGCCAGTAGGGGGACTAGCGTCCCTCCCTACGAGCAGTACTTC.

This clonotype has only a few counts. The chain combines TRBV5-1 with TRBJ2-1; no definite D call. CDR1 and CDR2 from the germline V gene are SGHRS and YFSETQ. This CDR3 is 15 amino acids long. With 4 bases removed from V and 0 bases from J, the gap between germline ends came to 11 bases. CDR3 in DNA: TGCGCCAGCAGCCCGCAGGCTGGCTCCTACAATGAGCAGTTCTTC. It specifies CASSPQAGSYNEQFF.

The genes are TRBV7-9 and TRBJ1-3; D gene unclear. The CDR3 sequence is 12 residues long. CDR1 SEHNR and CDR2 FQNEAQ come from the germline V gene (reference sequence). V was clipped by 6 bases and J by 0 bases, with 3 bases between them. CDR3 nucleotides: TGTGCCAGCAGGCACTCTGGAAACACCATATATTTT. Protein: CASRHSGNTIYF.